Detailed here is one T cell receptor beta chain. This receptor's antigen is unknown. No base quality values were provided; no much bigger clone lies one nucleotide off. There are 10 amino acids in the CDR3, from cysteine to phenylalanine inclusive. CDR3 DNA only is kept here, 30 bases in frame from base 1. CDR1 and CDR2, per the germline V gene (reference sequence), are DFQATT and SNEGSKA. V lost 6 bases and J lost 8 bases; the stretch between them is 9 bases long. These data belong to a study of T-cell memory formation after mild COVID-19 (dated by TCRdb to about 2021). Background for the entire study: TCR sequence clusters from the two donors were largely donor specific. In a couple of donors, T-cell clones that expanded and contracted after mild COVID-19 were tracked by sequencing TCRalpha and TCRbeta repertoires over time. Two young, previously healthy adult volunteers, one female and one male, were included in the cohort. Study-wide conclusions, independent of this receptor: Only a couple of mild cases were covered in the study, and larger cohorts including severe cases with pre-infection samples were considered necessary. SARS-CoV-2 specificity was not confirmed for the second-wave clones peaking on day 37. Contracting CD4+ clones were found mainly in CM and EM memory subsets, while CD8+ clones were enriched in EMRA. From day 15 to 85, contracting clones showed balanced CD4/CD8 phenotypes, whereas a second wave of clones that expanded from day 15 to 37 leaned towards CD4+. Some responding clones were found in pre-infection memory, which suggests that pre-existing cross-reactive memory T cells took part in the SARS-CoV-2 response.

The sequencer listed for this sample is Illumina NovaSeq 6000. cDNA libraries for TCRalpha and TCRbeta were prepared by 5'RACE using constant-segment primers, with sample barcodes and unique molecular identifiers added. Trizol reagent was used to extract RNA from every sample. Library amplification was performed in two PCR steps, and a second sample barcode and Illumina TruSeq adapters were introduced in the second step. Sequencing of the libraries was done on an Illumina NovaSeq, producing 2 x 150 bp paired-end reads. As for the authors' bioinformatics: Reads were demultiplexed and collapsed into UMI-guided consensus sequences with migec v1.2.7. Using mixcr v2.1.11, UMI consensuses were aligned to TRA and TRB V and J templates and then assembled into clonotypes. A clonotype was counted as expanded or contracted only if both edgeR and NoisET called the change significant, with noise models trained on biological replicates. For edgeR calls, the cutoffs were a false discovery rate-adjusted p below 0.01 and a log2 fold-change threshold of 1. As an exploratory analysis of dynamics, max-normalized trajectories of the 1000 most abundant clonotypes were examined with PCA combined with hierarchical clustering. Separately sequenced CD4+ and CD8+ repertoires were used to assign a CD4 or CD8 phenotype to each responding clone. TCRdb reprocessing: public reads trimmed at Q25 with fastp, clones called with MiXCR, in-frame beta chains kept. All rows with the same CDR3 protein become a single entry with the most common DNA and genes. These V and J calls derive from TCRdb rather than the authors' analysis. The sample table records approximately 240,000 distinct CDR3 sequences; about a sixth of these occur just once. The ten biggest clones cover around 3.7% of the sample.

PBMCs were isolated by Ficoll-Paque density gradient centrifugation. This receptor was obtained from a man younger than 35 who had mild COVID-19 (a few samples of this study predate the infection). The sample titles of this study are shuffled in the database, so cell type and time point are left out; the donor was told from shared clones. The receptor chain draws on TRBV20-1 and TRBJ2-3, with no reliable assignment of the D segment. The source material was PBMCs or a T cell subset sorted from them (not recorded which). This receptor carries the CDR3 CSAPKGTQYF. At the DNA level, the sequence is TGCAGTGCCCCTAAGGGTACGCAGTATTTT.